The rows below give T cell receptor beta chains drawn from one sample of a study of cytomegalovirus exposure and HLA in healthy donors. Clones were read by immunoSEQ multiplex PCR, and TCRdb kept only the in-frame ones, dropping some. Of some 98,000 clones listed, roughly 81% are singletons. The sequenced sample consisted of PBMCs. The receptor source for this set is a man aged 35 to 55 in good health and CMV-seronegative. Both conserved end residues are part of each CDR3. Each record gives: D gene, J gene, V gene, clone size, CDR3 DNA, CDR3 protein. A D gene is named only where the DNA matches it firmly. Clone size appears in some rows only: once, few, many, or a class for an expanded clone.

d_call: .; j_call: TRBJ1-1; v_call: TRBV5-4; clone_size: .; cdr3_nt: TGTGCCAGCAGCGTAGGGGACACTGAAGCTTTCTTT; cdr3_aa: CASSVGDTEAFF
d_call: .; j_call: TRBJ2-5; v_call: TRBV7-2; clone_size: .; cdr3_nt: TGTGCCAGCAGCTTAATGGGTTCGGGGATACAAGAGACCCAGTACTTC; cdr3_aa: CASSLMGSGIQETQYF
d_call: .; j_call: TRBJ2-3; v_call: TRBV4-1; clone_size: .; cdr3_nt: TGCGCCAGCAGCCCAAGAGATCTAAACCACCGTGGCACAGATACGCAGTATTTT; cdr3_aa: CASSPRDLNHRGTDTQYF
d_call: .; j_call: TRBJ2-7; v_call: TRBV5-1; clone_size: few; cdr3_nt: TGCGCCAGCAGCTTGACACAGGGTTCCGAGCAGTACTTC; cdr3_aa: CASSLTQGSEQYF
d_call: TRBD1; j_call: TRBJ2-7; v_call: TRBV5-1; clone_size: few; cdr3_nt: TGCGCCAGCAGCTCGACAACCGGGACAGGGGTTCGGGAGCAGTACTTC; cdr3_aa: CASSSTTGTGVREQYF
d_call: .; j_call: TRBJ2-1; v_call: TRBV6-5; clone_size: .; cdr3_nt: TGTGCCAGCAGTAGCGGCTCCTACAATGAGCAGTTCTTC; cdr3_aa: CASSSGSYNEQFF
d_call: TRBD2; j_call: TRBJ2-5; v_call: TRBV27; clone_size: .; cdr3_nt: TGTGCCAGCAGTCCAGGGACTAGCGGGGGGGCTTCAGAGACCCAGTACTTC; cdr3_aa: CASSPGTSGGASETQYF
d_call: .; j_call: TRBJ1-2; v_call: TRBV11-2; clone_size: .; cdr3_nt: TGTGCCAGCAGCTTAGCCCACAGGGCCTATGGCTACACCTTC; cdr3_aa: CASSLAHRAYGYTF
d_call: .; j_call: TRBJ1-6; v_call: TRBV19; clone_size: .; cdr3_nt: TGTGCCAGTAGTATCAAGGCGGTCAATTCACCCCTCCACTTT; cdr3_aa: CASSIKAVNSPLHF
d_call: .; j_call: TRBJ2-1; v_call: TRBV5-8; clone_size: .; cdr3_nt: TGTGCCAGCAGTGTAGAACTTTTAACCGCCGAGCAGTTCTTC; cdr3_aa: CASSVELLTAEQFF
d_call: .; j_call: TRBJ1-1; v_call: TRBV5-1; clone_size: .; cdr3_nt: TGCGCCAGCAGAGAACAGCTAACCGGGGACACTGAAGCTTTCTTT; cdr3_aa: CASREQLTGDTEAFF
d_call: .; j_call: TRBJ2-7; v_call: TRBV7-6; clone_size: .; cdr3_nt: TGTGCCAGCAGCTTAGTGGGGAGGGGGAGCTCCTACGAGCAGTACTTC; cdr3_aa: CASSLVGRGSSYEQYF
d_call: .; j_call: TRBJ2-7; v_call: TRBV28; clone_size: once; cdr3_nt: TGTGCCAGCAGTTGGCCGAACTCCTACGAGCAGTACTTC; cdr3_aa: CASSWPNSYEQYF
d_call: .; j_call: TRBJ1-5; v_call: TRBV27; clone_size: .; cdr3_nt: TGTGCCAGCAGTTTATACCCCCCAGGGCTTCCACAATATAGCAATCAGCCCCAGCATTTT; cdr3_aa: CASSLYPPGLPQYSNQPQHF
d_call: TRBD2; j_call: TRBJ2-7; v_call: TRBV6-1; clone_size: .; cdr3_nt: TGTGCCAGCAGCAGCGGGGAGTCCTACGAGCAGTACTTC; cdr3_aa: CASSSGESYEQYF
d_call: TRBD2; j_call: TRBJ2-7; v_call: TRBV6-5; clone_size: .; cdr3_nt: TGTGCCAGCAGTTACTCAGCGGGGGGGAACTACGAGCAGTACTTC; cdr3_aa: CASSYSAGGNYEQYF
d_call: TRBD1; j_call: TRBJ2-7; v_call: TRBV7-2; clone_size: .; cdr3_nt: TGTGCCAGCAGCGGTAGACAGGGCTACGAGCAGTACTTC; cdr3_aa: CASSGRQGYEQYF
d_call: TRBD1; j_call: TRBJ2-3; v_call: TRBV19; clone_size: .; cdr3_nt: TGTGCCAGTAGTAGGGGAGGGACAGGGGGCGCAGATACGCAGTATTTT; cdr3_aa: CASSRGGTGGADTQYF
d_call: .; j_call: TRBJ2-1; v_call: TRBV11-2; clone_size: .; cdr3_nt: TGTGCCAGCAGCGGAAAACAGGCAGGTGAGCAGTTCTTC; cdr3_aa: CASSGKQAGEQFF
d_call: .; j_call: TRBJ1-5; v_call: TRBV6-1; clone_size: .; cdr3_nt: TGTGCCAGCAGTGACAGGGTAGTACAGCCCCAGCATTTT; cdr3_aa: CASSDRVVQPQHF
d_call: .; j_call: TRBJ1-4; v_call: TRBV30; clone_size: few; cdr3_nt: TGTGCCTGGAGTGTGTGGACGGGGGGAAAACTGTTTTTT; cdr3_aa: CAWSVWTGGKLFF
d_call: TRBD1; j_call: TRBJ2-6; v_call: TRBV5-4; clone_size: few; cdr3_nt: TGTGCCAGCAGCCCAACCGGGACAGGGGGCCCTAGCTCTGGGGCCAACGTCCTGACTTTC; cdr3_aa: CASSPTGTGGPSSGANVLTF
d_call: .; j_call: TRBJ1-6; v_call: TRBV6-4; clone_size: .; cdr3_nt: TGTGCCAGCAGTGGTGAGATTGGGCTCCCCCTCCACTTT; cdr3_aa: CASSGEIGLPLHF
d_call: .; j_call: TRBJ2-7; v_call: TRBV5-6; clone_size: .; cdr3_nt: TGTGCCAGCAGCTTGGTGGCAGGAAATACCTACGAGCAGTACTTC; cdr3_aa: CASSLVAGNTYEQYF
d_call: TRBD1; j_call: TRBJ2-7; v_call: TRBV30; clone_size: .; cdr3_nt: TGTGCCTGGAGGGTATGGGACAGCACCTACGAGCAGTACTTC; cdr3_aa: CAWRVWDSTYEQYF
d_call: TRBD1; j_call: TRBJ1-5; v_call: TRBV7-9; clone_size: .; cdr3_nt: TGTGCCAGCAGCCCAGGGGGACAGGGTTTTCAGCCCCAGCATTTT; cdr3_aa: CASSPGGQGFQPQHF
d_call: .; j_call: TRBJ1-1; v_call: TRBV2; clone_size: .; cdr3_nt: TGTGCCAGCAGTGATGACAGGTGGACTGAAGCTTTCTTT; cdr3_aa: CASSDDRWTEAFF
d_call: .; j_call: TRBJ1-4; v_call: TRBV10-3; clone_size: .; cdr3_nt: TGTGCCATCAGTGAGTCTACGGACACCATCAATGAAAAACTGTTTTTT; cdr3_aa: CAISESTDTINEKLFF
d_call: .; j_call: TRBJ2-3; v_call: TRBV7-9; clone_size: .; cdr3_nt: TGTGCCAGCAGCTTAAATTCTCGAGATACGCAGTATTTT; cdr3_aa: CASSLNSRDTQYF
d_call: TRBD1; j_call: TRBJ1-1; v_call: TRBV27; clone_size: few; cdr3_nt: TGTGCCAGCAGTTTAATAGGGTGGGGACAGGGGGCGTCTTGGTCTCCGAACACTGAAGCTTTCTTT; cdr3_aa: CASSLIGWGQGASWSPNTEAFF
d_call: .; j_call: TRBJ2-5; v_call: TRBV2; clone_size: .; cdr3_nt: TGTGCCAGCAGCCCGGGTTTAGAGACCCAGTACTTC; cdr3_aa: CASSPGLETQYF
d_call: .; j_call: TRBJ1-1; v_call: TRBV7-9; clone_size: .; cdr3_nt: TGTTCCAGCAGCGGTAACGGAGGCCTGGACACTGAAGCTTTCTTT; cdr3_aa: CSSSGNGGLDTEAFF
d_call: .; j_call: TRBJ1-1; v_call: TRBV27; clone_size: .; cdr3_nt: TGTGCCAGCAGTTTATGGGCATTGAGCGGTTTGGAACTCGGAGCTTTCTTT; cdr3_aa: CASSLWALSGLELGAFF
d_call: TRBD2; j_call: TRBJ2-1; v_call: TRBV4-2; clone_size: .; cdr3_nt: TGTGCCAGCAGCCAAGGGACTAGCGGGGCCGACAATGAGCAGTTCTTC; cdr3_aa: CASSQGTSGADNEQFF
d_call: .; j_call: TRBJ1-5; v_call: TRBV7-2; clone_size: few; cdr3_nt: TGTGCCAGCAGCCAGGGAGGGGGAGGATATAGCAATCAGCCCCAGCATTTT; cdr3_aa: CASSQGGGGYSNQPQHF